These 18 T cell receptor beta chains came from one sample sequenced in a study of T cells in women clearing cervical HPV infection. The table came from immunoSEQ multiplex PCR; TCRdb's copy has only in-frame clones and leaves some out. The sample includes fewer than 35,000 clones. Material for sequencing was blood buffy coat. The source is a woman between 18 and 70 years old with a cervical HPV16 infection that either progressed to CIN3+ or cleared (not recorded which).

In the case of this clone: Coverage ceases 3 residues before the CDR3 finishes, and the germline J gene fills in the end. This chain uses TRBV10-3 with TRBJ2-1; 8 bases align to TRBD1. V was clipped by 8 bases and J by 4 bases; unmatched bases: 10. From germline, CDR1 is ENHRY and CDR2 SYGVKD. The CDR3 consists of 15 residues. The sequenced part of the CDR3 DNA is TGTGCCATCCGACAGGGGTCGGAGTTTTACAATGAG. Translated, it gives CAIRQGSEFYNE. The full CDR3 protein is CAIRQGSEFYNEQFF.

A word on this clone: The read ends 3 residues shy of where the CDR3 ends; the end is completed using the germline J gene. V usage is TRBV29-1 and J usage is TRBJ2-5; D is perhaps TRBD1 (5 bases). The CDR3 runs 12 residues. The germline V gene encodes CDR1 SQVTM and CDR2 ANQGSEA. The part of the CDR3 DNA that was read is TGCAGCGTTGAAAGGCAGGGAAGCACC. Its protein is CSVERQGST. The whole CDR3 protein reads CSVERQGSTQYF.

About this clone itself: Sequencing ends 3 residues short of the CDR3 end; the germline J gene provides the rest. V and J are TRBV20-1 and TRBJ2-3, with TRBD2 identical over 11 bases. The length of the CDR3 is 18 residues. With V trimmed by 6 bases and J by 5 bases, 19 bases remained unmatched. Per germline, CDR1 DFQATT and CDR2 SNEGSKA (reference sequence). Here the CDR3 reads CSAIRIYGTSGVQDTQYF. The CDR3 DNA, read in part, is TGCAGTGCGATACGAATTTATGGGACTAGCGGAGTCCAAGATACG.

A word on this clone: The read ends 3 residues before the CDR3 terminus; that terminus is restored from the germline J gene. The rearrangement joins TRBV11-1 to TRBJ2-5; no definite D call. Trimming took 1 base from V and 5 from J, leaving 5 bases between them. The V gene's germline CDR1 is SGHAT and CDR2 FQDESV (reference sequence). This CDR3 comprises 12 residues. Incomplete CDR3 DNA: TGTGCCAGCAGCTTAGAAGGCGAGACC. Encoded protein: CASSLEGET. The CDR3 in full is CASSLEGETQYF.

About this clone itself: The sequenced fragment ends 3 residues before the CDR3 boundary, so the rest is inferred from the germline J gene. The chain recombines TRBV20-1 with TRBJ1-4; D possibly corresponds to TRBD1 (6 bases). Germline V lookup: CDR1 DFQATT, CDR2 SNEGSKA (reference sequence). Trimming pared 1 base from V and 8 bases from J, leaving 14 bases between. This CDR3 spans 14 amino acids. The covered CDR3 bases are TGCAGTGCTAGAGTGGGGGCAGGTTACGAAAAA. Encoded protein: CSARVGAGYEK. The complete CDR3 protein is CSARVGAGYEKLFF.

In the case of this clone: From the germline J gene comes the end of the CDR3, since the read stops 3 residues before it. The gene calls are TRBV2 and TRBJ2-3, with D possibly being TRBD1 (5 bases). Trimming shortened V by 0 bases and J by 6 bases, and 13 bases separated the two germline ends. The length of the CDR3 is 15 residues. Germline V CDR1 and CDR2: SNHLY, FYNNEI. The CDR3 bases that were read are TGTGCCAGCAGTGAAGCGCTTCGGGCAGGGGATACG. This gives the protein CASSEALRAGDT. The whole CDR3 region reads CASSEALRAGDTQYF.

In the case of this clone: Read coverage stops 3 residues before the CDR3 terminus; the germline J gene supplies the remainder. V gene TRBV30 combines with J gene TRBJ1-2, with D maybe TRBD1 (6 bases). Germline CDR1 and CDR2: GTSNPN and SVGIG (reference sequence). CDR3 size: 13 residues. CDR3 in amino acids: CAWAPGGPEGYTF. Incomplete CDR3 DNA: TGTGCCTGGGCCCCGGGGGGGCCTGAGGGC.

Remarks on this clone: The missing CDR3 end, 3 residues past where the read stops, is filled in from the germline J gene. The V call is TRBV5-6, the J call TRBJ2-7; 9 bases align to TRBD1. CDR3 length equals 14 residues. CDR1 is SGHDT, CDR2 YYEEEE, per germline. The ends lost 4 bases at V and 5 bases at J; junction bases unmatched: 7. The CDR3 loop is CASSPDTGGNEQYF. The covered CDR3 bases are TGTGCCAGCAGCCCAGATACAGGGGGCAACGAG.

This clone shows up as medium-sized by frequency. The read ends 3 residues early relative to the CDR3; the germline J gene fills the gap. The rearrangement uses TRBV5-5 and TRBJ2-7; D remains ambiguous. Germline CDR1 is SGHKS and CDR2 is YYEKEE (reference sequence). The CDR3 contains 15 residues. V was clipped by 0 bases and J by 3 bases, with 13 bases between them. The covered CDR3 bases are TGTGCCAGCAGCTTGGAAAGCTCCTACCTCTACGAG. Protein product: CASSLESSYLYE. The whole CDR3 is CASSLESSYLYEQYF.

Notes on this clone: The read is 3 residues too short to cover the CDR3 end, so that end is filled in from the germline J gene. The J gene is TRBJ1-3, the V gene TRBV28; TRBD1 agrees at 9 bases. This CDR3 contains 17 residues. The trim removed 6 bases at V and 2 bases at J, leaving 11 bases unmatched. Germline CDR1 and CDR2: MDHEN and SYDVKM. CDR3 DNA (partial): TGTGCCAGCAGCATTAGACAGGGGGTTTTCCCTGGAAACACC. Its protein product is CASSIRQGVFPGNT. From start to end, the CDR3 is CASSIRQGVFPGNTIYF.

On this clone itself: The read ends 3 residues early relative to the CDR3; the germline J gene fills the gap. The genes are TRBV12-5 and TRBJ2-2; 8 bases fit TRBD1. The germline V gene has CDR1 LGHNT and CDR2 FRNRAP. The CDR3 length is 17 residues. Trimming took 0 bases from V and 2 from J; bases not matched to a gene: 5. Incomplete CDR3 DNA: TGTGCTAGTGGTTTGGTACAGACAGGGGACAACACCGGGGAG. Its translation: CASGLVQTGDNTGE. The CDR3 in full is CASGLVQTGDNTGELFF.

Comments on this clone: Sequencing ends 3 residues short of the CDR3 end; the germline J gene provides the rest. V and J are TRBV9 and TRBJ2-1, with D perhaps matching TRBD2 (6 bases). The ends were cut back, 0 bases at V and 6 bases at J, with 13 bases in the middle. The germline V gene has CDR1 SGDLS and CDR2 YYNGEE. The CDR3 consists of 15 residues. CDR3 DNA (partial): TGTGCCAGCAGCGTAGTAGGTCTAGCGAGCAATGAG. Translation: CASSVVGLASNE. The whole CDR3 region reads CASSVVGLASNEQFF.

Partial CDR3 DNA: TGTGCCAGCAGCTTAAGGGACTCCCTGCCGGTGGATGAG. This encodes CASSLRDSLPVDE. The complete CDR3 sequence is CASSLRDSLPVDEQFF. This chain connects TRBV7-8 to TRBJ2-1; possible D gene TRBD2, 6 bases. The CDR3 is cut off 3 residues early in the read; its end comes from the germline J gene. CDR3 length: 16 amino acids. The germline V and J ends were trimmed by 2 bases and 8 bases, with 19 bases remaining between them. Germline V lookup: CDR1 SGHVS, CDR2 FQNEAQ. The whole variable domain, remainder taken from reference TRBV7-8 and TRBJ2-1, is GAGVSQSPRYKVAKRGQDVALRCDPISGHVSLFWYQQALGQGPEFLTYFQNEAQLDKSGLPSDRFFAERPEGSVSTLKIQRTQQEDSAVYLCASSLRDSLPVDEQFFGPGTRLTVL.

CDR3 residues: CASNPGDQETQYF. The DNA read from the CDR3 is TGTGCCAGCAACCCAGGGGACCAAGAGACC. The chain couples TRBV2 to TRBJ2-5; maybe TRBD1 (6 bases). From the germline J gene comes the end of the CDR3, since the read stops 3 residues before it. Germline V gene lookup returns CDR1 SNHLY and CDR2 FYNNEI. The CDR3 is 13 amino acids. The V end was cut by 7 bases, the J end by 0 bases, with 9 bases between.

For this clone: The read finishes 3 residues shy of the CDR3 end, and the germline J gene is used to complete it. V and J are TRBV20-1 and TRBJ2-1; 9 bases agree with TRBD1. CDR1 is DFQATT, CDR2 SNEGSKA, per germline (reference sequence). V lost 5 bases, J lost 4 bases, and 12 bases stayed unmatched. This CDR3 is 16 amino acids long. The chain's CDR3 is CSARGAGTGLYNEQFF. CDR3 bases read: TGCAGTGCTCGAGGGGCCGGGACAGGGCTATACAATGAG.

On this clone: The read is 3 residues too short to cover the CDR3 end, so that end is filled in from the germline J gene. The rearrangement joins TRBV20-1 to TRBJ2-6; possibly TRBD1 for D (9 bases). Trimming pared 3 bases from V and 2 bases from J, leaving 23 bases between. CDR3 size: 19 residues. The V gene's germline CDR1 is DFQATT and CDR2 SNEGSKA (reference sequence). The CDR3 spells CSASPAGTGTRAGANVLTF. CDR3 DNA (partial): TGCAGTGCTAGTCCGGCCGGGACAGGGACTAGAGCTGGGGCCAACGTC.

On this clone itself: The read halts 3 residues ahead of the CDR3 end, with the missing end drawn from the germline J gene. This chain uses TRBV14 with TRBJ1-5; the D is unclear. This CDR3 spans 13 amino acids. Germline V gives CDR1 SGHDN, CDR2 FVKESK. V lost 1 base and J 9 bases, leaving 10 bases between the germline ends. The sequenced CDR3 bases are TGTGCCAGCAGCCAAGTCTCGAGCTCGCCC. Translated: CASSQVSSSP. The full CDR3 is CASSQVSSSPQHF.

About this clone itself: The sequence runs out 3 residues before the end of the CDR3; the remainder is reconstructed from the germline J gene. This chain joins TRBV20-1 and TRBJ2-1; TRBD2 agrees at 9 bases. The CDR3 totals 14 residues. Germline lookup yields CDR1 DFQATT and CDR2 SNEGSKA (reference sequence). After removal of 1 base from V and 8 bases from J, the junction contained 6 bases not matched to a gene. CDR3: CSARGREGLYEQFF. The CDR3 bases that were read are TGCAGTGCTAGAGGGCGGGAGGGCCTCTATGAG.